These T cell receptor beta chains were read from a single sample in a study of shared clonotypes between healthy human individuals. Using immunoSEQ multiplex PCR, the repertoire was profiled, and TCRdb retains in-frame clones only, with some absent. In the table there are approximately 2.3 million clones, more than 80% of which are singletons. The sequenced sample was naive CD4+ T cells from PBMCs. The receptors here all came from a man aged 18 to 30 in good health. Some clones in this sample may be carry-over from other donors' samples. The CDR3 runs from the conserved cysteine through the conserved F or W. D genes are given only for firm matches. Some rows have no size entry. The others give once, few or many, or a class for an expanded clone.

J: TRBJ1-1
size: few
D: NA
V: TRBV20-1
DNA: TGCAGTGCCACGCAGAACACTGAAGCTTTCTTT
CDR3: CSATQNTEAFF

J: TRBJ2-1
size: NA
D: NA
V: TRBV18
DNA: TGTGCCAGCTCACCATTCCGCGGTGAGCAGTTCTTC
CDR3: CASSPFRGEQFF

J: TRBJ1-5
size: NA
D: TRBD1
V: TRBV28
DNA: TGTGCCAGCAGTCCACAGGGGGGATATAGCAATCAGCCCCAGCATTTT
CDR3: CASSPQGGYSNQPQHF

J: TRBJ1-1
size: few
D: NA
V: TRBV7-9
DNA: TGTGCCAGCAGCTTCGCGATGAACACTGAAGCTTTCTTT
CDR3: CASSFAMNTEAFF

J: TRBJ1-2
size: NA
D: NA
V: TRBV15
DNA: TGTGCCACCAGCAGAGCGGGGAACAACTATGGCTACACCTTC
CDR3: CATSRAGNNYGYTF

J: TRBJ2-3
size: NA
D: NA
V: TRBV5-1
DNA: TGCGCCAGCAGCCCCTCGGACCCCAGAGTTGGGACAGATACGCAGTATTTT
CDR3: CASSPSDPRVGTDTQYF

J: TRBJ2-4
size: NA
D: NA
V: TRBV7-3
DNA: TGTGCCAGCAGCTTACGTCCAGGGCCGCACATTCAGTACTTC
CDR3: CASSLRPGPHIQYF

J: TRBJ1-5
size: once
D: NA
V: TRBV7-2
DNA: TGTGCCAGCAGCTTATTTACCCAGGGCGGTCAGCCCCAGCATTTT
CDR3: CASSLFTQGGQPQHF

J: TRBJ2-5
size: NA
D: NA
V: TRBV6-1
DNA: TGTGCCAGCAGTGAGGGCAGGGAAGAGACCCAGTACTTC
CDR3: CASSEGREETQYF

J: TRBJ2-7
size: NA
D: TRBD1
V: TRBV14
DNA: TGTGCCAGCAGCCAATTGGGACAGGGAACCTACGAGCAGTACTTC
CDR3: CASSQLGQGTYEQYF

J: TRBJ2-2
size: NA
D: TRBD1
V: TRBV5-1
DNA: TGCGCCAGCAGCTCGACGCCTCCGGGACAGGGGTTGCCTGACGGGGAGCTGTTTTTT
CDR3: CASSSTPPGQGLPDGELFF

J: TRBJ1-1
size: once
D: NA
V: TRBV5-1
DNA: TGCGCCAGCAGCTTGGGGTCCGGTGCTGCTGAAGCTTTCTTT
CDR3: CASSLGSGAAEAFF

J: TRBJ2-7
size: NA
D: TRBD2
V: TRBV30
DNA: TGTGCCTGGAGCGAGCCCCAAGTTAGCGGGAGGGAGTACTTC
CDR3: CAWSEPQVSGREYF

J: TRBJ2-7
size: NA
D: TRBD2
V: TRBV18
DNA: TGTGCCAGCTCACTTGGGACTAGCGGGGCCATGGGGGAGCAGTACTTC
CDR3: CASSLGTSGAMGEQYF

J: TRBJ2-3
size: NA
D: TRBD2
V: TRBV6-1
DNA: TGTGCCAGCAGTATGCGGGGGGGGTTCACAGATACGCAGTATTTT
CDR3: CASSMRGGFTDTQYF

J: TRBJ2-7
size: NA
D: NA
V: TRBV4-1
DNA: TGCGCCAGCAGCCATGTTGACGGGTACTACGAGCAGTACTTC
CDR3: CASSHVDGYYEQYF

J: TRBJ2-5
size: once
D: NA
V: TRBV5-6
DNA: TGTGCCAGCAGCCCCTTGGCTGGTGCGGGATCAGAGACCCAGTACTTC
CDR3: CASSPLAGAGSETQYF

J: TRBJ2-5
size: NA
D: TRBD1
V: TRBV6-6
DNA: TGTGCCAGCAGCAAGACAGGGGGGTACCAAGAGACCCAGTACTTC
CDR3: CASSKTGGYQETQYF

J: TRBJ2-1
size: NA
D: TRBD2
V: TRBV19
DNA: TGTGCCAGTAGTATTAGCGGGACTCTCAATGAGCAGTTCTTC
CDR3: CASSISGTLNEQFF

J: TRBJ2-1
size: NA
D: TRBD2
V: TRBV27
DNA: TGTGCCAGCAGTGGAACGACTAGCAAAAATCACAATGAGCAGTTCTTC
CDR3: CASSGTTSKNHNEQFF

J: TRBJ1-3
size: NA
D: NA
V: TRBV9
DNA: TGTGCCAGCAGCGTATACGGAAACACCATATATTTT
CDR3: CASSVYGNTIYF

J: TRBJ2-5
size: once
D: NA
V: TRBV28
DNA: TGTGCCAGCAGTTCGCGGGGGCGGGAGACCCAGTACTTC
CDR3: CASSSRGRETQYF

J: TRBJ1-4
size: NA
D: NA
V: TRBV28
DNA: TGTGCCAGCAGTGAGGGGACCCCTAATGAAAAACTGTTTTTT
CDR3: CASSEGTPNEKLFF

J: TRBJ2-7
size: NA
D: NA
V: TRBV18
DNA: TGTGCCAGCTCACCGATGCAAGGTCCCTACGAGCAGTACTTC
CDR3: CASSPMQGPYEQYF

J: TRBJ2-1
size: NA
D: TRBD1
V: TRBV7-3
DNA: TGTGCCAGCAGCTCGGGACAGGGGGTTTACAATGAGCAGTTCTTC
CDR3: CASSSGQGVYNEQFF

J: TRBJ2-7
size: NA
D: NA
V: TRBV7-8
DNA: TGTGCCAGCAGCGTTCTCATAGGACGGAGCTCCTACGAGCAGTACTTC
CDR3: CASSVLIGRSSYEQYF

J: TRBJ1-1
size: once
D: NA
V: TRBV6-5
DNA: TGTGCCAGCAGGAGGACTGGGAACACTGAAGCTTTCTTT
CDR3: CASRRTGNTEAFF

J: TRBJ1-2
size: NA
D: TRBD1
V: TRBV5-1
DNA: TGCGCCAGCAGGCTTTTGCCGGGACAGGGAGAAGATGGCTACACCTTC
CDR3: CASRLLPGQGEDGYTF

J: TRBJ1-2
size: NA
D: TRBD1
V: TRBV27
DNA: TGTGCCAGCAGTTTAGCCGGGACAGGGAACGGCTACACCTTC
CDR3: CASSLAGTGNGYTF

J: TRBJ1-1
size: NA
D: NA
V: TRBV6-5
DNA: TGTGCCAGCAGCCGAGGGTTGAACACTGAAGCTTTCTTT
CDR3: CASSRGLNTEAFF

J: TRBJ2-7
size: NA
D: TRBD1
V: TRBV30
DNA: TGTGCCTGGACCGCCCCGGGACAGACCCCCTACGAGCAGTACTTC
CDR3: CAWTAPGQTPYEQYF

J: TRBJ1-6
size: NA
D: NA
V: TRBV28
DNA: TGTGCCAGCAGTTTTATCAGGGGAACACCCCTCCACTTT
CDR3: CASSFIRGTPLHF

J: TRBJ2-3
size: NA
D: TRBD2
V: TRBV4-2
DNA: TGTGCCAGCAGCCAAGATCCTAGCGGTAGCACAGATACGCAGTATTTT
CDR3: CASSQDPSGSTDTQYF

J: TRBJ1-4
size: NA
D: NA
V: TRBV28
DNA: TGTGCCAGCAGTTTACTGGGGGGTGAAAAACTGTTTTTT
CDR3: CASSLLGGEKLFF

J: TRBJ1-1
size: NA
D: TRBD1
V: TRBV18
DNA: TGTGCCAGCTCACCATCCGGGACAGGGAACACTGAAGCTTTCTTT
CDR3: CASSPSGTGNTEAFF

J: TRBJ2-5
size: NA
D: TRBD1
V: TRBV7-9
DNA: TGTGCCAGCAGCTTGACAGGGTACGGAGAGACCCAGTACTTC
CDR3: CASSLTGYGETQYF

J: TRBJ1-6
size: NA
D: NA
V: TRBV25-1
DNA: TGTGCCAGCAGTCCCCAGGGTTTTTCAGCCCTCCACTTT
CDR3: CASSPQGFSALHF

J: TRBJ2-1
size: NA
D: NA
V: TRBV28
DNA: TGTGCCAGCAGTTCGGAGGGGGTAGGCGCCTACAATGAGCAGTTCTTC
CDR3: CASSSEGVGAYNEQFF

J: TRBJ2-3
size: once
D: NA
V: TRBV11-2
DNA: TGTGCCAGCTCACCCAGCGGCCCTTCTGGGGCTACGCAGTATTTT
CDR3: CASSPSGPSGATQYF

J: TRBJ1-5
size: NA
D: NA
V: TRBV7-8
DNA: TGTGCCAGCAGCTTAGCGGCGTTAAGCAATCAGCCCCAGCATTTT
CDR3: CASSLAALSNQPQHF

J: TRBJ2-1
size: NA
D: TRBD2
V: TRBV28
DNA: TGTGCCAGCAGTTTATCCCCGGGACTAGCGGGAGGGGAGAGCTCCTACAATGAGCAGTTCTTC
CDR3: CASSLSPGLAGGESSYNEQFF

J: TRBJ1-2
size: few
D: NA
V: TRBV4-3
DNA: TGCGCCAGCAGCCAGGGGAACTATGGCTACACCTTC
CDR3: CASSQGNYGYTF

J: TRBJ2-2
size: NA
D: NA
V: TRBV4-2
DNA: TGTGCCAGCAGACGGAACACCGGGGAGCTGTTTTTT
CDR3: CASRRNTGELFF

J: TRBJ1-5
size: NA
D: TRBD1
V: TRBV6-5
DNA: TGTGCCAGCAGAAGGGACAGAAGCAATCAGCCCCAGCATTTT
CDR3: CASRRDRSNQPQHF

J: TRBJ1-3
size: NA
D: TRBD1
V: TRBV11-2
DNA: TGTGCCAGCAGCTCGACAGGGAGAAACACCATATATTTT
CDR3: CASSSTGRNTIYF

J: TRBJ1-1
size: NA
D: NA
V: TRBV19
DNA: TGTGCCAGTAGTGCCCCGGGGGCGGTTTCTGAAGCTTTCTTT
CDR3: CASSAPGAVSEAFF